The entry below describes one TCR beta chain. This record belongs to a study of T cells after yellow fever vaccination. Study at large: In the case of low-cell-number fractions, SMART-Seq v4 Ultra Low Input was used for preparation.

TCRdb itself ran the 5' RACE reads through MiXCR, one entry per CDR3 protein. The sample holds 450,000 to 650,000 distinct CDR3 sequences; just over 20% are singletons and the top ten take roughly a sixth. The TCR originated in a man between 18 and 29 years old who received the YFV17D yellow fever vaccine. Sequencing was performed on PBMCs, taken about 21 days after the first yellow fever vaccination.

CDR3 amino acids: CASSEGRGNTEAFF. Written as DNA, the CDR3 is TGTGCCAGCAGCGAGGGACGGGGGAACACTGAAGCTTTCTTT. The chain carries TRBV11-2 and TRBJ1-1, with a weak D call TRBD1 (5 bases). Trimming pared 5 bases from V and 1 base from J, leaving 11 bases between. Per germline, CDR1 SGHAT and CDR2 FQNNGV. The CDR3 has 14 amino acids. Drawing the rest from reference TRBV11-2 and TRBJ1-1, the complete variable domain is EAGVAQSPRYKIIEKRQSVAFWCNPISGHATLYWYQQILGQGPKLLIQFQNNGVVDDSQLPKDRFSAERLKGVDSTLKIQPAKLEDSAVYLCASSEGRGNTEAFFGQGTRLTVV.